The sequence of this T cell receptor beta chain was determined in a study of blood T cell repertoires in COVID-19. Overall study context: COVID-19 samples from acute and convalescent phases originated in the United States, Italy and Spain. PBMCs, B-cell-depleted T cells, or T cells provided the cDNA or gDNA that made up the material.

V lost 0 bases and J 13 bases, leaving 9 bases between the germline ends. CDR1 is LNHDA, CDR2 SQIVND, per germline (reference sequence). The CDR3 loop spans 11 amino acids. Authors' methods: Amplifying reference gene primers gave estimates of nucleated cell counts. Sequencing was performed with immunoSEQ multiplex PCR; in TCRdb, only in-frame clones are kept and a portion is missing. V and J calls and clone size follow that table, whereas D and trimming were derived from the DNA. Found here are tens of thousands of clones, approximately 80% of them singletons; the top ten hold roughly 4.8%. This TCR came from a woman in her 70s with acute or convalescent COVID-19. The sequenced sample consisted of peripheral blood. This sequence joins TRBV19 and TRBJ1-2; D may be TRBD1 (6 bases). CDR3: CASSIEDSVTF. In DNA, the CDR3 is TGTGCCAGTAGTATAGAGGACAGTGTCACCTTC.